Shown below are 5 T cell receptor beta chains from a single sample sequenced in a study of long-term antiretroviral therapy in people with HIV. It was version v3.0 of the immunoSEQ assay that was run at survey level. Sequencing used immunoSEQ multiplex PCR; TCRdb keeps in-frame clones, though not all of them. The sample has more than 20,000 clones, roughly four fifths seen once. Specimen: unsorted PBMCs, collected 0.5 years after starting antiretroviral therapy. These TCRs come from a young man with HIV.

The rearrangement uses TRBV27 and TRBJ1-1; 7 bases align to TRBD1. Germline values: CDR1 MNHEY, CDR2 SMNVEV (reference sequence). The CDR3 loop spans 14 amino acids. The V and J ends lost 4 bases and 0 bases, in that order; junction bases with no gene match: 2. This CDR3 reads CASSSGQVNTEAFF. CDR3 sequence (DNA): TGTGCCAGCAGTTCCGGACAGGTGAACACTGAAGCTTTCTTT.

The chain has TRBV9 and TRBJ2-7, with D uncertain. Germline V gene sequence: CDR1 SGDLS, CDR2 YYNGEE. The CDR3 extends over 14 amino acids. The V end was cut by 3 bases, the J end by 6 bases, with 16 bases between. The CDR3 bases are TGTGCCAGCAGCGGGGGATACAGACCTCTCGAGCAGTACTTC. Protein: CASSGGYRPLEQYF.

The CDR3 coding sequence is TGTGCCAGCAGCCATGACCCGGGGCTAGCTAACTATGGCTACACCTTC. As protein: CASSHDPGLANYGYTF. The genes are TRBV5-8 and TRBJ1-2; tentatively, D is TRBD1 (5 bases). CDR3 length: 16 amino acids. CDR1 is SGHTS, CDR2 YDEGEE, per germline. V was trimmed by 4 bases and J by 0 bases, leaving 16 bases between them.

This clone was seen once. The CDR3 DNA sequence: TGTGCCAGCAGCATCCGGGGCAGCCTAGTTGCAACTAATGAAAAACTGTTTTTT. Protein: CASSIRGSLVATNEKLFF. This chain connects TRBV21-1 to TRBJ1-4. TRBV21-1 is deemed a pseudogene. The CDR3 has 18 residues.

The gene calls are TRBV28 and TRBJ2-2, with D tentatively TRBD1 (6 bases). V lost 5 bases and J lost 0, with 7 bases in between. CDR3 size: 14 residues. Germline V gives CDR1 MDHEN, CDR2 SYDVKM. DNA for the CDR3: TGTGCCAGCAGTCGGACAGCGAACACCGGGGAGCTGTTTTTT. Translated, it gives CASSRTANTGELFF.